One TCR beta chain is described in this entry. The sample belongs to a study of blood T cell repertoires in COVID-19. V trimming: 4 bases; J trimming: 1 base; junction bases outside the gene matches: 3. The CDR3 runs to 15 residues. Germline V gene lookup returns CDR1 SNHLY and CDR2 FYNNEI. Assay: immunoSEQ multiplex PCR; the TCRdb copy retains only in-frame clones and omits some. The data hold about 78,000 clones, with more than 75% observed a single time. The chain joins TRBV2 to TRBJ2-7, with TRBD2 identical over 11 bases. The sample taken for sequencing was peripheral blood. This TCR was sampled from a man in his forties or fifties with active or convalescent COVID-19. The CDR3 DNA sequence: TGTGCCAGCAGTGCTAGCGGGGGGCCTTCCTACGAGCAGTACTTC. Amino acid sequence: CASSASGGPSYEQYF.